The next 30 T cell receptor beta chains were all read from a single sample in a study of Ad26.COV2.S vaccination and SARS-CoV-2 variants. Sequencing was performed with immunoSEQ multiplex PCR; in TCRdb, only in-frame clones are kept and a portion is missing. Here the sample spans about 260,000 clones, roughly 87% being singletons. The treatment here: around 19 received Ad26.COV2.S at low or high dose, single or two shots; about 5 received placebo; per-sample allocation not given. Sample collection was performed on day 63 after the first vaccine or placebo injection. The starting material was peripheral blood, obtained in a trial of Ad26.COV2.S vaccine versus placebo. These receptors came from a person between 18 and 60 years old who received the Ad26.COV2.S COVID-19 vaccine or a placebo.

The V gene is TRBV24-1, the J gene TRBJ2-3; maybe TRBD2 (5 bases). CDR1 is KGHDR, CDR2 SFDVKD, per germline. The CDR3 is made up of 13 amino acids. V lost 1 base to trimming and J lost 4 bases, with 5 bases between them. DNA of the CDR3: TGTGCCACCAGTGATTTACTAGCAGATACGCAGTATTTT. This sequence encodes CATSDLLADTQYF.

The chain is built from TRBV11-2 and TRBJ2-1, with TRBD1 identical over 8 bases. Losses at the gene ends were 2 bases for V and 8 bases for J; bases not matched to a gene: 8. This CDR3 contains 15 residues. Germline V lookup: CDR1 SGHAT, CDR2 FQNNGV. The CDR3 loop is CASSLSGGIGDEQFF. DNA of the CDR3: TGTGCCAGCAGCTTATCAGGGGGCATCGGCGATGAGCAGTTCTTC.

The chain couples TRBV6-6 to TRBJ1-1; D call uncertain. The ends were cut back, 5 bases at V and 1 base at J, with 14 bases in the middle. This CDR3 is built from 15 residues. The germline CDR1 and CDR2 sequences are MNHNY and SVGAGI (reference sequence). The chain's CDR3 is CASSHLSGENTEAFF. CDR3 nucleotides: TGTGCCAGCAGTCACCTCAGCGGGGAGAACACTGAAGCTTTCTTT.

The genes are TRBV30 and TRBJ2-3; TRBD1 matches 9 bases. The germline gives CDR1 GTSNPN, CDR2 SVGIG (reference sequence). The CDR3 has 15 residues. The J segment lost 2 bases and the V segment lost 2 bases, leaving 5 bases of the junction unmatched. In nucleotides, the CDR3 is TGTGCCTGGAGTCCTGGGACAGGGCTCACAGATACGCAGTATTTT. Residues: CAWSPGTGLTDTQYF.

V gene TRBV28 combines with J gene TRBJ1-5; a weak D match, TRBD1 (6 bases). V lost 5 bases to trimming and J lost 6 bases, with 23 bases between them. The CDR3 length is 17 residues. Germline values: CDR1 MDHEN, CDR2 SYDVKM. Here the CDR3 DNA reads TGTGCCAGCAGTAATAGGGGGACTCCTCCGCGGAGTCAGCCCCAGCATTTT. Its translation is CASSNRGTPPRSQPQHF.

This rearrangement joins TRBV4-1 to TRBJ1-6; possible D gene TRBD1, 6 bases. The CDR3 sequence is 17 residues long. Germline V gene sequence: CDR1 MGHRA, CDR2 YSYEKL. Trimming shortened V by 0 bases and J by 5 bases, and 14 bases separated the two germline ends. CDR3 bases: TGCGCCAGCAGCCAAGATTGGGGGGGCGCAAATAATTCACCCCTCCACTTT. It codes for CASSQDWGGANNSPLHF.

In its sample, this clone was seen once. This chain connects TRBV5-4 to TRBJ2-3; 12 bases match TRBD2. CDR3 size: 17 residues. Germline V gene data show CDR1 as SGHNT and CDR2 as YYREEE (reference sequence). V was clipped by 5 bases and J by 0 bases; unmatched bases: 7. The CDR3 loop reads CASRLAGGRTSTDTQYF. CDR3 nucleotides: TGTGCCAGCAGACTAGCGGGGGGCCGAACTAGCACAGATACGCAGTATTTT.

The V and J genes are TRBV19 and TRBJ2-7, with 8 bases fitting TRBD2. Germline V gene lookup returns CDR1 LNHDA and CDR2 SQIVND (reference sequence). V lost 5 bases to trimming and J lost 0 bases; unmatched junction nucleotides: 3. There are 14 residues in the CDR3. The CDR3 region is CASSLSGTSYEQYF. CDR3 nucleotides: TGTGCCAGTAGTCTTAGCGGGACCTCCTACGAGCAGTACTTC.

V usage is TRBV2 and J usage is TRBJ1-2, with D perhaps matching TRBD1 (6 bases). The germline V gene has CDR1 SNHLY and CDR2 FYNNEI. The CDR3 consists of 13 residues. The V gene lost 7 bases and the J gene lost 7 bases, with 16 bases spanning the gap. The CDR3 sequence: CASIRTETAGYTF. The CDR3 DNA is TGTGCCAGCATCAGGACAGAGACCGCTGGCTACACCTTC.

The chain joins TRBV3-1 (or the pseudogene TRBV3-2) to TRBJ2-1, with D perhaps assigned TRBD1 or TRBD2 (5 bases each). The CDR3 runs to 12 residues. Deletions cut 0 bases from V and 12 bases from J, with 9 bases between. The V gene's germline CDR1 is LGHDT and CDR2 YNNKEL (reference sequence). The CDR3 DNA reads TGTGCCAGCAGCCAAGAGGGACCGATGCAGTTCTTC. As protein: CASSQEGPMQFF.

The chain couples TRBV5-4 to TRBJ2-5; D is ambiguous. This CDR3 comprises 14 residues. V was cut by 3 bases and J by 1 base, with 10 bases left in between. Per the germline V gene, CDR1 is SGHNT and CDR2 is YYREEE (reference sequence). The CDR3 here is CASSSVAVQETQYF. The DNA of the CDR3 is TGTGCCAGCAGCTCGGTCGCAGTCCAAGAGACCCAGTACTTC.

This chain joins TRBV5-1 and TRBJ1-6, with 9 bases lining up with TRBD1. The CDR3 loop spans 17 amino acids. The germline V gene has CDR1 SGHRS and CDR2 YFSETQ. The V segment lost 2 bases and the J segment 10 bases; nucleotides outside the gene matches: 13. This chain's CDR3 is CASSFNRDRVTGSPLHF. DNA of the CDR3: TGCGCCAGCAGCTTTAACCGGGACAGGGTGACTGGATCACCCCTCCACTTT.

The chain combines TRBV29-1 with TRBJ2-4, with a weak D call TRBD1 (6 bases). Trimming stripped 7 bases from V and 0 bases from J, with 16 bases between. CDR3 length equals 15 residues. Looked up from germline, CDR1 is SQVTM and CDR2 is ANQGSEA. CDR3: CSARLDSRAKNIQYF. The CDR3 nucleotides read TGCAGCGCCCGTCTGGACAGCCGAGCCAAAAACATTCAGTACTTC.

This chain uses TRBV23-1 with TRBJ2-3; D is perhaps TRBD2 (6 bases). TRBV23-1 is an open reading frame, and its role is uncertain. Trimming removed 4 bases at V and 2 bases at J, with 16 bases between. The CDR3 loop spans 16 amino acids. CDR3 region: CASSRRMQDYTDTQYF. The CDR3 nucleotides read TGCGCCAGCAGTCGCCGGATGCAGGACTACACAGATACGCAGTATTTT.

V usage is TRBV28 and J usage is TRBJ2-1, with D unresolved. Deletions cut 6 bases from V and 6 bases from J, with 12 bases between. This CDR3 region has 13 residues. The V gene's germline CDR1 is MDHEN and CDR2 SYDVKM. In DNA, the CDR3 is TGTGCCAGCAGCCGACCACCCGGCAATGAGCAGTTCTTC. Protein product: CASSRPPGNEQFF.

In its sample, this clone was seen a few times. This CDR3 reads CASSKNDRAWEQYSNQPQHF. CDR3 sequence (DNA): TGTGCCAGTAGTAAAAACGACAGGGCTTGGGAACAATATAGCAATCAGCCCCAGCATTTT. This sequence joins TRBV19 and TRBJ1-5; 7 positions match TRBD1. The CDR3 contains 20 residues. Germline V CDR1 and CDR2: LNHDA, SQIVND (reference sequence). V gave up 4 bases and J gave up 0 bases; unmatched junction bases: 18.

In its sample, this clone was seen a few times. The rearrangement links TRBV6-2 or TRBV6-3 to TRBJ2-6; maybe TRBD1 (5 bases). The CDR3 runs 16 residues. Germline values: CDR1 MNHEY, CDR2 SVGEGT. Trimming cost V 4 bases and J 0 bases, with 10 bases left between them. CDR3 protein: CASSLDRYSGANVLTF. Here the CDR3 DNA reads TGTGCCAGCAGTTTAGACAGATACTCTGGGGCCAACGTCCTGACTTTC.

The chain links TRBV9 to TRBJ1-6; D is perhaps TRBD1 (6 bases). The CDR3 runs to 16 residues. V was clipped by 2 bases and J by 7 bases, with 16 bases between them. Germline V gives CDR1 SGDLS, CDR2 YYNGEE. The CDR3 DNA reads as TGTGCCAGCAGCGTGGGGGGCAGTCCGGGGAATTCACCCCTCCACTTT. Its translation: CASSVGGSPGNSPLHF.

The chain joins TRBV25-1 to TRBJ1-3, with D perhaps matching TRBD1 (5 bases). Germline assignment: CDR1 MGHDK and CDR2 SYGVNS. Trimming stripped 3 bases from V and 4 bases from J, with 7 bases between. This CDR3 has 13 residues. This CDR3 is CASSDREGNTIYF. For the CDR3, the DNA is TGTGCCAGCAGTGACAGGGAAGGAAACACCATATATTTT.

The chain carries TRBV20-1 and TRBJ2-7; 7 bases fit TRBD1. This CDR3 is 14 amino acids long. Germline V gives CDR1 DFQATT, CDR2 SNEGSKA (reference sequence). V shed 3 bases, J shed 3 bases, and the junction held 8 bases outside the gene matches. The CDR3 DNA follows: TGCAGTGCTAGTCCCCGACAGGGTAGCTACGAGCAGTACTTC. It encodes CSASPRQGSYEQYF.

CDR3 bases: TGTGCCAGCAGCCAAGATTCGGGCAGGGGGCCGGGTTCACCCCTCCACTTT. It encodes CASSQDSGRGPGSPLHF. The chain employs TRBV14 and TRBJ1-6; TRBD1 aligns across 8 bases. The CDR3 covers 17 residues. Per germline, CDR1 SGHDN and CDR2 FVKESK. V lost 0 bases and J lost 9; bases outside the gene matches: 10.

As to this clone: The conserved closing phenylalanine or tryptophan is absent in this CDR3, likely reflecting a read error. The DNA is omitted, as the CDR3 cannot be located on it reliably, and the CDR3 follows TCRdb's listing. V usage is TRBV21-1 and J usage is TRBJ1-1. TRBV21-1 is recorded as a pseudogene. The CDR3 length is 9 residues, termini included. The chain's CDR3 is CASSKAANL.

The gene calls are TRBV6-2 or TRBV6-3 and TRBJ2-7, with D possibly matching TRBD2 (6 bases). Germline V gene data show CDR1 as MNHEY and CDR2 as SVGEGT. CDR3 length: 12 residues. V lost 5 bases to trimming and J lost 8 bases, with 13 bases between them. The chain's CDR3 is CASSPMRGKQYF. In nucleotides, the CDR3 is TGTGCCAGCAGTCCGATGCGGGGTAAGCAGTACTTC.

V usage is TRBV3-1 (or the pseudogene TRBV3-2) and J usage is TRBJ1-1; no firm D call. The CDR3 is 14 amino acids. V lost 1 base and J lost 4, with 10 bases in between. The germline V gene encodes CDR1 LGHDT and CDR2 YNNKEL (reference sequence). The CDR3 sequence is CASSQAGLSTEAFF. DNA for the CDR3: TGTGCCAGCAGCCAAGCTGGATTGAGCACTGAAGCTTTCTTT.

The V gene is TRBV6-6, the J gene TRBJ2-7; possibly TRBD2 for D (5 bases). Germline-derived CDR1 and CDR2 are MNHNY and SVGAGI (reference sequence). The germline V and J ends were trimmed by 7 bases and 0 bases, with 16 bases remaining between them. The CDR3 runs 15 residues. CDR3 nucleotide sequence: TGTGCCAGCAAGATTCCTAGCCGCTACTCCTACGAGCAGTACGTC. Protein product: CASKIPSRYSYEQYV.

The genes are TRBV6-5 and TRBJ2-7; TRBD1 or TRBD2 may be the D gene (5 bases each). CDR1 is MNHEY and CDR2 is SVGAGI in the germline V gene. V gave up 6 bases and J gave up 7 bases, with 22 bases separating them. The CDR3 contains 15 residues. The CDR3: CASREAGTAQMEQYV. CDR3 in DNA: TGTGCCAGCAGGGAGGCCGGGACCGCCCAGATGGAGCAGTACGTC.

The V call is TRBV4-2, the J call TRBJ2-4; 7 bases are shared with TRBD2. The junction had 14 bases not matched to a gene; V was cut back by 5 bases and J by 1 base. CDR1 and CDR2 from the germline V gene are LGHNA and YNFKEQ. The CDR3 sequence is 18 residues long. The CDR3 nucleotides read TGTGCCAGCAGCGGGAGGGAGGAGGGAACTATGGCCAAAAACATTCAGTACTTC. Its translation is CASSGREEGTMAKNIQYF.

This rearrangement joins TRBV12-3 or TRBV12-4 to TRBJ2-1; no firm D call. This CDR3 has 11 residues. Trimming shortened V by 5 bases and J by 7 bases, and 6 bases separated the two germline ends. The CDR3 protein is CASSARNEQFF. As DNA, the CDR3 is TGTGCCAGCAGTGCAAGAAATGAGCAGTTCTTC.

CDR3 nucleotides: TGTGCCTGGAGTGTATCCAGACAGCCCCAGCATTTT. Protein product: CAWSVSRQPQHF. The chain links TRBV30 to TRBJ1-5; D gene ambiguous. The CDR3 sequence is 12 residues long. Per germline, CDR1 GTSNPN and CDR2 SVGIG (reference sequence). V dropped 0 bases and J dropped 7 bases, with 7 bases sitting between them.

This rearrangement joins TRBV6-5 to TRBJ2-7, with TRBD2 identical over 10 bases. This CDR3 region has 16 residues. With V trimmed by 2 bases and J by 5 bases, 9 bases remained unmatched. Germline-derived CDR1 and CDR2 are MNHEY and SVGAGI. CDR3 sequence: CASSYERASGRNEQYV. For the CDR3, the DNA is TGTGCCAGCAGTTACGAGCGGGCTAGCGGGAGAAACGAGCAGTACGTC.